Below, 8 T cell receptor beta chains from the same sample are listed, as sequenced in a study of technical replicates of blood from several donors. Repertoires were generated with immunoSEQ multiplex PCR, while TCRdb's copy carries only in-frame clones and drops some. The table shows about 84,000 clones, with 85% to 95% occurring only once. Input material: T cells isolated from PBMCs. The receptors derive from a human donor in good health.

The chain couples TRBV11-2 to TRBJ1-1; 7 nucleotides line up with TRBD1. This CDR3 has 14 residues. The V segment lost 4 bases and the J segment 7 bases; nucleotides outside the gene matches: 9. CDR1 is SGHAT, CDR2 FQNNGV, per germline. DNA of the CDR3: TGTGCCAGCAGCTCGGACAGGCCGGCCCGTGAAGCTTTCTTT. This codes for CASSSDRPAREAFF.

The chain combines TRBV10-1 with TRBJ1-2, with 7 bases lining up with TRBD1. The CDR3 sequence is 12 residues long. CDR1 is WNHNN and CDR2 is SYGVQD in the germline V gene (reference sequence). The V gene end was trimmed by 5 bases and the J gene end by 8 bases; junction bases not matched to a gene: 5. The CDR3 protein is CASSTGTVGYTF. In DNA, the CDR3 is TGCGCCAGCAGTACCGGGACAGTGGGCTACACCTTC.

The rearrangement joins TRBV4-1 to TRBJ2-7; D is perhaps TRBD1 (6 bases). Germline V gene data show CDR1 as MGHRA and CDR2 as YSYEKL. Trimming took 3 bases from V and 2 from J, leaving 29 bases between them. The CDR3 extends over 20 amino acids. As DNA, the CDR3 is TGCGCCAGCAGCCACCCCCGGGGCAGGGGTTTTGGAGTTGGGGCCTACGAGCAGTACTTC. This encodes CASSHPRGRGFGVGAYEQYF.

CDR3 sequence: CASSPPGSLQPQHF. The CDR3 DNA sequence: TGTGCCAGCTCACCTCCAGGCTCTTTACAGCCCCAGCATTTT. V usage is TRBV18 and J usage is TRBJ1-5; D remains unclear. The CDR3 contains 14 residues. Trimming took 3 bases from V and 7 from J, leaving 13 bases between them. Per germline, CDR1 KGHSH and CDR2 LQKENI.

The genes are TRBV4-2 and TRBJ2-1; perhaps TRBD1 as D (6 bases). Per germline, CDR1 LGHNA and CDR2 YNFKEQ. The CDR3 runs 20 residues. V was pared by 3 bases and J by 0 bases, with 24 bases between. CDR3 sequence: CASSQYTGSTKKSSYNEQFF. The CDR3 DNA reads as TGTGCCAGCAGCCAGTATACAGGGTCCACGAAAAAAAGCTCCTACAATGAGCAGTTCTTC.

This clone showed up just once. V is TRBV4-1 and J is TRBJ1-1; 7 bases fit TRBD1. The V gene's germline CDR1 is MGHRA and CDR2 YSYEKL. The CDR3 extends over 16 amino acids. J was trimmed by 5 bases and V by 1 base; bases with no gene match: 10. This CDR3 is CASSQGRGHLMTEAFF. The CDR3, as DNA: TGCGCCAGCAGCCAAGGAAGGGGGCACCTAATGACTGAAGCTTTCTTT.

CDR3 sequence: CASSRTGELFF. CDR3 nucleotide sequence: TGTGCCAGCAGCCGGACCGGGGAGCTGTTTTTT. The rearrangement joins TRBV6-5 to TRBJ2-2; no definite D call. The V and J ends lost 6 bases and 5 bases respectively, with 4 bases between them. The length of the CDR3 is 11 residues. Germline V CDR1 and CDR2: MNHEY, SVGAGI.

V is TRBV11-3 and J is TRBJ2-7; 8 bases line up with TRBD1. The V gene's germline CDR1 is SGHNT and CDR2 YENEEA. J lost 5 bases, V lost 3 bases, and 12 bases had no gene match. The CDR3 is 16 residues long. The CDR3 DNA follows: TGTGCCAGCAGCTTCGGGCAGGGGGCGGAACGTAACGAGCAGTACTTC. This translates into CASSFGQGAERNEQYF. The full variable domain, in which reference TRBV11-3 and TRBJ2-7 provide the parts outside the CDR3, is EAGVVQSPRYKIIEKKQPVAFWCNPISGHNTLYWYLQNLGQGPELLIRYENEEAVDDSQLPKDRFSAERLKGVDSTLKIQPAELGDSAVYLCASSFGQGAERNEQYFGPGTRLTVT.